This TCR beta chain was retrieved from a study of cytomegalovirus exposure and HLA in healthy donors. Study-level information: The platform used for the approximately 120 validation repertoires matched that of the approximately 670 first-cohort repertoires, a later analysis reported. Study outcomes and limitations: A few CMV-associated chains proved CMV antigen-specific in vitro. Rare TCR sequences dominated, though some public TCRs recurred in many donors.

With regard to this clone: Antigen: not known.

This CDR3 has 15 residues. J lost 8 bases, V lost 6 bases, and 13 bases had no gene match. Germline V gene data show CDR1 as MNHNS and CDR2 as SASEGT. Using immunoSEQ multiplex PCR, the repertoire was profiled, and TCRdb retains in-frame clones only, with some absent. The repertoire includes 150,000 or so clones, roughly 86% of them detected once, and less than 3.5% sits in the top ten. This receptor was obtained from a man between 18 and 35 years old in good health and CMV-seropositive. Source material: PBMCs. V and J are TRBV6-1 and TRBJ2-1; 7 bases agree with TRBD2. CDR3 sequence: CASSPRGWGGDEQFF. The CDR3 bases are TGTGCCAGCAGCCCAAGGGGATGGGGGGGTGATGAGCAGTTCTTC.